This T cell receptor beta chain was identified in a study of glioma-infiltrating T cells after dendritic cell vaccination (dated by TCRdb to about 2016). With regard to the full study: The cohort comprised approximately 15 glioblastoma patients from Phase I and II dendritic cell vaccination trials, 9 newly diagnosed and 6 with recurrent disease. In glioblastoma patients vaccinated with dendritic cells, deep sequencing of TCR beta CDR3 regions served to measure the amount of tumor-infiltrating lymphocytes and to compare repertoires between tumor and blood. Three intradermal dendritic cell vaccine injections were administered to patients at biweekly intervals in the arm below the axilla. The vaccine was prepared from monocyte-derived dendritic cells that were cultured for under 8 days with IL-4 and GM-CSF and then pulsed overnight with autologous tumor lysate. Survival after dendritic cell vaccination was correlated with TCR sequencing metrics, including TIL content and tumor-blood repertoire overlap. Patients received autologous tumor lysate-pulsed dendritic cell vaccination between 2003 and 2012.

Overall study results and their limits: No direct relationship between TCR clonality and survival was found, suggesting a diverse polyclonal response may matter. The TCR overlap response model with three groups was called speculative and said to need prospective validation. The cohort was small and heterogeneous, few patients had complete blood and tumor sets, and even fewer had initial-recurrent tumor pairs. Higher estimated pretreatment TIL content predicted longer time to progression and overall survival after dendritic cell vaccination.

The germline V gene (reference sequence) supplies CDR1 GTSNPN and CDR2 SVGIG. V loses 0 bases, J loses 8 bases, and the germline ends lie 16 bases apart. Reading from cysteine to phenylalanine, the CDR3 counts 15 amino acids. The CDR3 DNA has 45 bases and is translated from base 1. Patients were selected for having adequate residual fresh-frozen tumor tissue and more than two years of available survival data. None of the glioblastoma patients carried an isocitrate dehydrogenase mutation, although molecular status otherwise varied. PBMC collection took place before vaccination, two weeks after the third vaccination, and at tumor progression if progression occurred. The Qiagen DNeasy Blood extraction Kit was used for extraction of genomic DNA. With regard to this clone: What this receptor recognizes is not known. Base qualities are not provided; no much larger clone lies one nucleotide away.

Using the immunoSEQ assay, TCRB CDR3 regions were amplified from 2 micrograms of genomic DNA, or from all available DNA when less than that was on hand. Multiplex PCR used 60 forward primers for TCR V beta segments and 13 reverse primers for J beta segments. To estimate the number of reads per starting template, synthetic control templates were added to each sample at limiting dilution. Sequencing produced 87 bp reads on the Illumina HiSeq System. In the original analysis: PCR and sequencing errors were removed by a nearest neighbor algorithm that merged closely related sequences. TCR overlap was defined as the percentage of unique tumor TCR beta sequences that were also present in the same patient's peripheral blood. TCRdb obtained this table from immuneACCESS and retained in-frame rearrangements with V and J assigned. These tables miss some clones; where compared with another copy, unresolved V genes account for less than half of the shortfall, and the remainder is unexplained. Clone size and V and J calls were adopted from that table, with D and trimming inferred from the DNA. The sample table contains about 90,000 clones; only one count was recorded for under 90% of them. The top ten clones comprise about 2.9% of the sample.

Material: blood, obtained before dendritic cell vaccination. The chain links TRBV30 with TRBJ1-4, with the D gene uncertain. This clonotype originated in a human donor with glioblastoma. The CDR3 has the sequence CAWSVPVQLVEKLFF. The nucleotides are TGTGCCTGGAGTGTACCTGTACAGCTGGTAGAAAAACTGTTTTTT. The CDR3, completed at both ends by the reference TRBV30 and TRBJ1-4 genes, gives the full variable domain SQTIHQWPATLVQPVGSPLSLECTVEGTSNPNLYWYRQAAGRGLQLLFYSVGIGQISSEVPQNLSASRPQDRQFILSSKKLLLSDSGFYLCAWSVPVQLVEKLFFGSGTQLSVL.